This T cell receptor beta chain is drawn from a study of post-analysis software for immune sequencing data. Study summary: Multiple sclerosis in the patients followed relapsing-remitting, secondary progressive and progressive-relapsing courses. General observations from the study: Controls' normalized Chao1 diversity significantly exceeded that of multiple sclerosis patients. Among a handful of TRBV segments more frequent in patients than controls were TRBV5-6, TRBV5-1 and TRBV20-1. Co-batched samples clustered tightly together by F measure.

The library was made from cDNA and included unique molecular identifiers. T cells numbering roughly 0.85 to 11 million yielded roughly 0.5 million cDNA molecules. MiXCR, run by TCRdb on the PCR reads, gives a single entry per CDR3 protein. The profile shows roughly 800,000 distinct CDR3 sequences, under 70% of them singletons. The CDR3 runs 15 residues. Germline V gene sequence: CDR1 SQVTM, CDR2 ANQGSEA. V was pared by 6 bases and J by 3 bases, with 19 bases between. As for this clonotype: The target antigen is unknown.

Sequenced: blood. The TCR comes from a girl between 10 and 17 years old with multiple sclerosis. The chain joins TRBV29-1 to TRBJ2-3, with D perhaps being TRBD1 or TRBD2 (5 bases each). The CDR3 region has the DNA TGCAGCGTGGGGGTAAGGGGACGAAGTACAGATACGCAGTATTTT. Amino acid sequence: CSVGVRGRSTDTQYF.